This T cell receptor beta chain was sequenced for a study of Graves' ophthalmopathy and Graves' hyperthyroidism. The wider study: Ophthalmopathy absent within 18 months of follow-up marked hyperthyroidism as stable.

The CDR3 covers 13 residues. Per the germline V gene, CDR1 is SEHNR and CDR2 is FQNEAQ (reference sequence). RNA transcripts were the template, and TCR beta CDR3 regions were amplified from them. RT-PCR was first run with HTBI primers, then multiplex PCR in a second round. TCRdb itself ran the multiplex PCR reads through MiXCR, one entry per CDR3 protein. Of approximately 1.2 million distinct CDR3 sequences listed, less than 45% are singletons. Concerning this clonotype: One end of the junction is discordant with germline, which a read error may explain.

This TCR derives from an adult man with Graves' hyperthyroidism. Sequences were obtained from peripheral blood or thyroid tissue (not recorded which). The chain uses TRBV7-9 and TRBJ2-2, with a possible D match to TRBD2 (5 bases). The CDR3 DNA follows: TGTGCCAGCAGCCGGGCGAACACCGGGGAGCTGTCTTGG. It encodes CASSRANTGELSW.